These 26 T cell receptor beta chains originate from one sample sequenced in a study of read filtering for tumor transcriptome and immune sequencing (dated by TCRdb to 2020 to 2022). Instrument used: Illumina HiSeq 4000. Starting from approximately 400 ng RNA, TCR libraries were constructed with the Immunoverse kit using molecular barcoded adaptors that cover the alpha/delta and beta/gamma chains. TCRdb reworked the public reads: Q25 trimming with fastp, MiXCR clone assembly, productive beta chains retained. Merged by CDR3 protein, the rows form single entries marked with the most common genes and DNA. The sample table lists 57,000 or so distinct CDR3 sequences, roughly a fifth of them with a count of one. The ten largest clones represent over 12% of the sample. Sequencing input: a population of CD138-negative cells sorted from bone marrow. The label giving this sample's cell subset or site can be read as: bone marrow mononuclear cells depleted of CD138+ plasma/myeloma cells by negative magnetic selection. The receptors originated from a donor older than 35 with multiple myeloma.

In its sample, this clonotype was seen many times. The chain is built from TRBV5-1 and TRBJ2-5; TRBD2 is a possible D gene (6 bases). V was shortened by 0 bases and J by 4 bases, with 13 bases between the two germline ends. The CDR3 is 15 amino acids. Germline assignment: CDR1 SGHRS and CDR2 YFSETQ. The CDR3 region has the DNA TGCGCCAGCAGCTTGGATGGGGGGAGGAGAGAGACCCAGTACTTC. Translating gives CASSLDGGRRETQYF.

This clonotype was counted ten times or more. The CDR3 DNA reads as TGCAGTGCTGGGACGCGTACGCAGTATTTT. Amino acid sequence: CSAGTRTQYF. V gene TRBV20-1 combines with J gene TRBJ2-3; the D gene could be TRBD1 or TRBD2 (5 bases each). Trimming cost V 5 bases and J 8 bases, with 8 bases left between them. This CDR3 is 10 amino acids long. Germline V CDR1 and CDR2: DFQATT, SNEGSKA (reference sequence).

This clonotype appeared many times. The chain has TRBV28 and TRBJ2-3, with a tentative D call TRBD2 (5 bases). The germline V and J ends were trimmed by 4 bases and 6 bases, with 14 bases remaining between them. Germline values: CDR1 MDHEN, CDR2 SYDVKM. This CDR3 region has 14 residues. The CDR3, as DNA: TGTGCCAGCAGTTCATCGGGGTCGGGCGATACGCAGTATTTT. Translation: CASSSSGSGDTQYF.

The table lists this clonotype with a few counts. A much larger clone is a single base away; this may be a read error. V usage is TRBV4-1 and J usage is TRBJ2-3; the D is unclear. V was trimmed by 0 bases and J by 8 bases, leaving 21 bases between them. CDR3 length: 17 amino acids. The germline V gene has CDR1 MGHRA and CDR2 YSYEKL. This CDR3 is CASSQELPGPRLATQYF. DNA of the CDR3: TGCGCCAGCAGCCAAGAGCTCCCAGGCCCGAGACTCGCTACGCAGTATTTT.

About this clonotype itself: This may arise from a read error, as a much more abundant clone is one base away. The V and J genes are TRBV9 and TRBJ2-5; 7 nucleotides align to TRBD1. The CDR3 is 15 residues long. Germline lookup yields CDR1 SGDLS and CDR2 YYNGEE. Trimming cost V 3 bases and J 7 bases; bases outside gene matches: 12. CDR3 sequence reads: CASSATPGTAVTQYF. DNA of the CDR3: TGTGCCAGCAGCGCTACCCCGGGGACAGCGGTGACCCAGTACTTC.

A word on this clonotype: The junction and the germline gene differ at one end; a read error may be behind it. The chain joins TRBV18 to TRBJ1-1; tentatively, D is TRBD1 (5 bases). This CDR3 has 14 residues. CDR1 is KGHSH and CDR2 is LQKENI in the germline V gene. The CDR3 protein is CASSQAGLNTEAYF. CDR3 DNA sequence: TGTGCCAGCTCACAGGCAGGGTTAAACACTGAAGCTTACTTT.

The chain recombines TRBV11-3 with TRBJ2-1, with TRBD2 matching over 7 bases. Germline V lookup: CDR1 SGHNT, CDR2 YENEEA. CDR3 length: 15 amino acids. Germline trimming cut 6 bases from V and 4 bases from J; bases unmatched to any gene: 9. The CDR3 spells CASRKSGAAYNEQFF. CDR3 sequence (DNA): TGTGCCAGCAGAAAAAGCGGGGCCGCGTACAATGAGCAGTTCTTC.

Worth noting for this clonotype: Germline and junction disagree at one end, which may indicate a read error. This chain connects TRBV5-1 to TRBJ2-1, with D maybe TRBD2 (7 bases). This CDR3 region has 14 residues. The germline gives CDR1 SGHRS, CDR2 YFSETQ. CDR3 residues: CASSRGATYNEQSF. In nucleotides, the CDR3 is TGCGCCAGCAGCCGGGGGGCCACCTACAATGAGCAGTCCTTC.

This clonotype came up many times. The chain carries TRBV20-1 and TRBJ2-5; perhaps TRBD2 as D (5 bases). Trimming pared 0 bases from V and 0 bases from J, leaving 11 bases between. The CDR3 covers 15 residues. CDR1 and CDR2 (germline): DFQATT, SNEGSKA (reference sequence). The DNA of the CDR3 is TGCAGTGCTAGAGACCTACAGCGGTACCAAGAGACCCAGTACTTC. This translates into CSARDLQRYQETQYF.

This clonotype was counted at least ten times. The rearrangement uses TRBV4-1 and TRBJ2-4; D is tentatively TRBD1 or TRBD2 (5 bases each). V lost 0 bases to trimming and J lost 2 bases, with 11 bases between them. The CDR3 extends over 16 amino acids. Per germline, CDR1 MGHRA and CDR2 YSYEKL. CDR3 sequence reads: CASSQDTGQSKNIQYF. The CDR3 bases are TGCGCCAGCAGCCAAGATACGGGGCAGTCCAAAAACATTCAGTACTTC.

The table lists this clonotype with many counts. This chain joins TRBV5-4 and TRBJ2-3; 9 positions agree with TRBD2. The J segment lost 0 bases and the V segment lost 4 bases, leaving 3 bases of the junction unmatched. CDR1 is SGHNT, CDR2 YYREEE, per germline (reference sequence). There are 15 residues in the CDR3. The CDR3 region is CASSMGLASTDTQYF. The CDR3 bases are TGTGCCAGCAGCATGGGACTAGCCAGCACAGATACGCAGTATTTT.

For this clonotype: This clone may be a read error of a much larger clone one base away. No conserved phenylalanine or tryptophan ends this CDR3, so it is likely a read error. V is TRBV2 and J is TRBJ2-1; D not certain. Germline V lookup: CDR1 SNHLY, CDR2 FYNNEI. This CDR3 is built from 13 residues. Trimming cost V 5 bases and J 10 bases, with 15 bases left between them. CDR3 sequence reads: CASSTGASREQFL. The CDR3 DNA follows: TGTGCCAGCAGTACGGGTGCCTCCAGAGAGCAGTTCCTC.

By frequency in the sample, this clonotype is medium-sized (0.01 to 0.1%). This sequence joins TRBV7-9 and TRBJ1-6, with 7 bases fitting TRBD1. The V gene end was trimmed by 3 bases and the J gene end by 7 bases; junction bases not matched to a gene: 3. This CDR3 is 14 amino acids long. The V gene's germline CDR1 is SEHNR and CDR2 FQNEAQ (reference sequence). The CDR3 nucleotides read TGTGCCAGCAGCTTTGGGACAGCGAATTCACCCCTCCACTTT. Amino acids: CASSFGTANSPLHF.

There are many counts of this clonotype. The J gene is TRBJ2-5, the V gene TRBV12-3 or TRBV12-4, with 11 bases that match TRBD1. V shed 5 bases, J shed 1 base, and the junction held 6 bases outside the gene matches. The CDR3 length is 16 residues. CDR3 residues: CASSPRTGGSQETQYF. The CDR3, as DNA: TGTGCCAGCAGTCCCCGGACAGGGGGCAGCCAAGAGACCCAGTACTTC.

Comments on this clonotype: This sequence may be a read error, since a much larger clone differs from it by one base. The chain recombines TRBV7-8 with TRBJ2-1; D may be TRBD2 (5 bases). Trimming took 1 base from V and 4 from J, leaving 11 bases between them. Germline values: CDR1 SGHVS, CDR2 FQNEAQ. The CDR3 extends over 15 amino acids. The CDR3 sequence: CASSLVRVQYNEQFF. CDR3 DNA sequence: TGTGCCAGCAGCTTAGTGCGGGTGCAATACAATGAGCAGTTCTTC.

Many counts were recorded for this clonotype. The chain employs TRBV18 and TRBJ2-1; D is uncertain. V was pared by 6 bases and J by 6 bases, with 9 bases between. There are 12 residues in the CDR3. Looked up from germline, CDR1 is KGHSH and CDR2 is LQKENI. DNA for the CDR3: TGTGCCAGCTCGGGCCTAGGCAATGAGCAGTTCTTC. Protein sequence: CASSGLGNEQFF.

Remarks on this clonotype: This clone may be a read error of a much larger clone one base away. J is TRBJ2-5 and V is TRBV9; 9 bases line up with TRBD2. V gave up 3 bases and J gave up 7 bases; unmatched junction bases: 4. Per the germline V gene, CDR1 is SGDLS and CDR2 is YYNGEE. CDR3 length: 13 residues. For the CDR3, the DNA is TGTGCCAGCAGCGGACTAGCGGAAGGGACCCAGTACTTC. This sequence encodes CASSGLAEGTQYF.

This clonotype was seen many times. The chain has TRBV3-1 and TRBJ2-1, with D uncertain. Trimming stripped 0 bases from V and 0 bases from J, with 6 bases between. CDR3 length equals 15 residues. Looked up from germline, CDR1 is LGHDT and CDR2 is YNNKEL (reference sequence). This chain's CDR3 is CASSQDSISYNEQFF. The CDR3 nucleotides are TGTGCCAGCAGCCAAGATAGTATCTCCTACAATGAGCAGTTCTTC.

Remarks on this clonotype: Its ends do not fully match the called genes, so a read error is possible. The rearrangement links TRBV12-5 to TRBJ2-2; D is undetermined. This CDR3 is built from 16 residues. Germline CDR1 reads LGHNT; CDR2 reads FRNRAP. Here the CDR3 DNA reads TGTGCCAGTGGTTTTGTCGAATTGGCGAACACCGGGGAGCTGTTTTTT. Translating gives CASGFVELANTGELFF. Combining the CDR3 with reference TRBV12-5 and TRBJ2-2 gives the whole variable domain DARVTQTPRHKVTEMGQEVTMRCQPILGHNTVFWYRQTMMQGLELLAYFRNRAPLDDSGMPKDRFSAEMPDATLATLKIQPSEPRDSAVYFCASGFVELANTGELFFGEGSRLTVL.

This clonotype was seen once. This may arise from a read error, as a much more abundant clone is one base away. This rearrangement joins TRBV20-1 to TRBJ2-7; D not resolved. The CDR3 extends over 13 amino acids. The V gene lost 0 bases and the J gene lost 5 bases, with 11 bases spanning the gap. Germline-derived CDR1 and CDR2 are DFQATT and SNEGSKA (reference sequence). In DNA form, the CDR3 reads TGCAGTGCTAGAGAACCCCAGACCCACGAGCAGTACTTC. Residues: CSAREPQTHEQYF.

The sample holds many counts of this clonotype. The rearrangement joins TRBV10-3 to TRBJ1-1, with unresolved D. Germline V CDR1 and CDR2: ENHRY, SYGVKD. Trimming stripped 8 bases from V and 1 base from J, with 8 bases between. This CDR3 is 12 amino acids long. The CDR3 loop is CAIQGANTEAFF. The CDR3 DNA reads TGTGCCATCCAAGGCGCGAACACTGAAGCTTTCTTT.

This sequence joins TRBV5-5 and TRBJ1-5, with a tentative D call TRBD1 (6 bases). Germline values: CDR1 SGHKS, CDR2 YYEKEE (reference sequence). The CDR3 has 15 amino acids. V lost 1 base, J lost 5 bases, and 13 bases lay in between. Here the CDR3 DNA reads TGTGCCAGCAGCTTGCTGGGGGCGCCTGATCAGCCCCAGCATTTT. This translates into CASSLLGAPDQPQHF.

By sample share, this clonotype is medium-sized. The rearrangement links TRBV7-2 to TRBJ2-1; D remains unclear. The CDR3 is 12 amino acids. Looked up from germline, CDR1 is SGHTA and CDR2 is FQGNSA. With 1 base removed from V and 6 bases from J, the gap between germline ends came to 4 bases. The CDR3 sequence is CASSLDRNEQFF. Here the CDR3 DNA reads TGTGCCAGCAGCTTAGACCGCAATGAGCAGTTCTTC. The full variable domain, with the rest looked up from reference TRBV7-2 and TRBJ2-1, is GAGVSQSPSNKVTEKGKDVELRCDPISGHTALYWYRQSLGQGLEFLIYFQGNSAPDKSGLPSDRFSAERTGGSVSTLTIQRTQQEDSAVYLCASSLDRNEQFFGPGTRLTVL.

This clonotype was counted many times. This chain joins TRBV29-1 and TRBJ2-7; 7 nucleotides match TRBD1. Germline values: CDR1 SQVTM, CDR2 ANQGSEA. The J segment lost 7 bases and the V segment lost 8 bases, leaving 14 bases of the junction unmatched. The CDR3 runs 13 residues. The CDR3 is CSSRGGNSKEQYF. CDR3 in DNA: TGCAGCTCAAGAGGGGGCAATTCGAAGGAGCAGTACTTC.

This clonotype was counted many times. The chain is built from TRBV28 and TRBJ1-1; D is unresolved. Trimming stripped 2 bases from V and 3 bases from J, with 4 bases between. The CDR3 length is 12 residues. Germline loops: CDR1 MDHEN, CDR2 SYDVKM. CDR3 sequence reads: CASSLTYTEAFF. CDR3 DNA sequence: TGTGCCAGCAGTTTAACGTACACTGAAGCTTTCTTT. Complete variable domain (other parts from reference TRBV28 and TRBJ1-1): DVKVTQSSRYLVKRTGEKVFLECVQDMDHENMFWYRQDPGLGLRLIYFSYDVKMKEKGDIPEGYSVSREKKERFSLILESASTNQTSMYLCASSLTYTEAFFGQGTRLTVV.

At least ten counts were recorded for this clonotype. The chain has TRBV5-1 and TRBJ2-7; D remains ambiguous. The CDR3 has 16 amino acids. Trimming cost V 4 bases and J 4 bases, with 21 bases left between them. Germline-derived CDR1 and CDR2 are SGHRS and YFSETQ. CDR3 residues: CASSPPQSVSHYEQYF. The CDR3 nucleotides are TGCGCCAGCAGCCCGCCCCAGTCCGTGTCCCATTACGAGCAGTACTTC.